These 13 T cell receptor beta chains were sequenced from one sample in a study of early T cells in non-severe SARS-CoV-2 infection. TCRdb reprocessed the 5' RACE reads with MiXCR, giving one entry per CDR3 protein. The sample has 25,000 to 35,000 distinct CDR3 sequences, roughly 7% seen once. The sample was whole blood. Receptor source: an adult who was a healthcare worker with PCR-confirmed SARS-CoV-2 infection or an uninfected control (not recorded which).

This clonotype was seen a few times. The chain couples TRBV7-3 to TRBJ2-1; TRBD2 matches 10 bases. In germline, CDR1 is SGHTA, CDR2 FQGTGA. The CDR3 consists of 16 residues. Trimming at V came to 5 bases and at J to 7 bases, leaving 11 bases not matched to a gene. The CDR3 here is CASSRLAGVSGNEQFF. The CDR3 nucleotides are TGTGCCAGCAGCCGTCTAGCGGGAGTTTCGGGGAATGAGCAGTTCTTC.

This clonotype was seen at least ten times. The chain couples TRBV20-1 to TRBJ2-7; 7 bases align to TRBD2. Germline values: CDR1 DFQATT, CDR2 SNEGSKA (reference sequence). CDR3 length: 12 amino acids. The CDR3 loop reads CSCERDPYEQYF. For the CDR3, the DNA is TGCAGCTGTGAGCGGGACCCCTACGAGCAGTACTTC.

Of note for this clonotype: Given a much more abundant clone one base away, this may be a read error. CDR3 region: CASLGPRTGPNEQFF. CDR3 coding DNA: TGTGCCAGCCTTGGCCCGAGGACTGGCCCCAATGAGCAGTTCTTC. The chain carries TRBV28 and TRBJ2-1; tentatively, D is TRBD2 (5 bases). Germline V gene sequence: CDR1 MDHEN, CDR2 SYDVKM. This CDR3 is 15 amino acids long. Trimming pared 8 bases from V and 6 bases from J, leaving 20 bases between.

This clonotype was counted ten times or more. This chain connects TRBV2 to TRBJ1-1; 7 bases agree with TRBD1. CDR1 is SNHLY, CDR2 FYNNEI, per germline. The CDR3 runs 14 residues. V trimming: 3 bases; J trimming: 4 bases; junction bases outside the gene matches: 5. CDR3: CASSDGQAFTEAFF. CDR3 nucleotide sequence: TGTGCCAGCAGTGACGGACAGGCTTTCACTGAAGCTTTCTTT.

This clonotype is deemed medium-sized. The chain joins TRBV25-1 to TRBJ1-6; no reliable D call. The CDR3 consists of 12 residues. The germline CDR1 and CDR2 sequences are MGHDK and SYGVNS. V lost 4 bases and J 6 bases, leaving 4 bases between the germline ends. In DNA form, the CDR3 reads TGTGCCAGCAGTGCCATTAATTCACCCCTCCACTTT. Translation gives CASSAINSPLHF.

This clonotype showed up many times. V and J are TRBV6-5 and TRBJ1-2; D ambiguous. V was shortened by 0 bases and J by 1 base, with 9 bases between the two germline ends. Looked up from germline, CDR1 is MNHEY and CDR2 is SVGAGI. The length of the CDR3 is 15 residues. The CDR3 sequence: CASSYSMENNYGYTF. DNA for the CDR3: TGTGCCAGCAGTTACTCGATGGAGAATAACTATGGCTACACCTTC.

This clonotype was observed at least ten times. This chain uses TRBV10-2 with TRBJ1-1, with D perhaps TRBD1 (5 bases). In germline, CDR1 is WSHSY, CDR2 SAAADI. This CDR3 contains 13 residues. V was trimmed by 6 bases and J by 2 bases, leaving 10 bases between them. The CDR3 is CASSAGQNTEAFF. In DNA form, the CDR3 reads TGCGCCAGCAGCGCCGGACAAAACACTGAAGCTTTCTTT.

This clonotype showed up many times. The chain has TRBV5-4 and TRBJ2-7; tentatively, D is TRBD1 (5 bases). The CDR3 consists of 13 residues. Germline V gene lookup returns CDR1 SGHNT and CDR2 YYREEE (reference sequence). Trimming took off 10 bases at V and 1 base at J, with 15 bases between the two ends. CDR3 amino acids: CAYRRLASYEQYF. The CDR3 region has the DNA TGTGCCTACAGGCGGTTGGCATCCTACGAGCAGTACTTC.

This clonotype occurred many times. This chain links TRBV10-3 with TRBJ2-1; D tentatively reads TRBD1 or TRBD2 (5 bases each). Germline CDR1 and CDR2: ENHRY and SYGVKD. V was cut by 6 bases and J by 6 bases, with 9 bases left in between. The CDR3 sequence is 12 residues long. The CDR3 reads CAIRRGSNEQFF. CDR3 nucleotides: TGTGCCATCAGGAGGGGTAGCAATGAGCAGTTCTTC.

This clonotype was counted at least ten times. The chain is built from TRBV18 and TRBJ1-4, with unresolved D. V was shortened by 2 bases and J by 8 bases, with 15 bases between the two germline ends. The CDR3 is 15 residues long. Germline V gives CDR1 KGHSH, CDR2 LQKENI. The CDR3 DNA reads TGTGCCAGCTCACCAAAACGGTCTAGAGACGAAAAACTGTTTTTT. It translates to CASSPKRSRDEKLFF.

This clonotype was found many times. The CDR3 DNA reads as TGCAGTGCTCGGGACAGGGGATTGGATCAGCCCCAGCATTTT. Its translation is CSARDRGLDQPQHF. This chain uses TRBV20-1 with TRBJ1-5; the match to TRBD1 covers 10 bases. There are 14 residues in the CDR3. The germline V gene encodes CDR1 DFQATT and CDR2 SNEGSKA (reference sequence). J was trimmed by 5 bases and V by 5 bases; bases with no gene match: 6.

This clonotype appeared many times. The V call is TRBV20-1, the J call TRBJ2-2, with D unclear. This CDR3 region has 11 residues. The V gene's germline CDR1 is DFQATT and CDR2 SNEGSKA (reference sequence). The V end lost 3 bases, the J end lost 3 bases, and 2 bases lay between the germline ends. The DNA of the CDR3 is TGCAGTGCTAGTGACACCGGGGAGCTGTTTTTT. Translation gives CSASDTGELFF.

The genes are TRBV3-1 and TRBJ1-4, with D unclear. This CDR3 comprises 12 residues. Germline V lookup: CDR1 LGHDT, CDR2 YNNKEL (reference sequence). V was shortened by 1 base and J by 9 bases, with 6 bases between the two germline ends. CDR3 region: CASSQGIQKLFF. The CDR3 nucleotides are TGTGCCAGCAGCCAAGGCATTCAAAAACTGTTTTTT.